These 29 T cell receptor beta chains were all obtained from the same sample, sequenced in a study of T-cell reconstitution after alpha-beta-depleted transplantation in children. Unique molecular identifiers tagged the TCRbeta library. TCRdb reanalysed the PCR reads using MiXCR and keeps one entry per CDR3 protein. Of some 590,000 distinct CDR3 sequences listed, about 11% were seen once; the top ten hold 4% to 5%. Here the sequenced sample was PBMCs from the stem cell graft donor, taken from the stem cell graft. The receptors were sampled from a human donor who donated a stem cell graft to a child with acute myeloid leukemia.

The chain recombines TRBV29-1 with TRBJ2-5; no clear D gene. Germline V CDR1 and CDR2: SQVTM, ANQGSEA. Trimming left V 5 bases short and J 0 bases short, with 10 bases between. CDR3 length: 13 residues. CDR3: CSVTDLYQETQYF. The CDR3 DNA follows: TGCAGCGTTACAGATTTGTACCAAGAGACCCAGTACTTC.

The rearrangement links TRBV21-1 to TRBJ1-5; no DNA check was done on the table's D call, TRBD1. TRBV21-1 is annotated as a pseudogene. The CDR3 covers 15 residues. The CDR3: CASSKGGQEDQPQHF. CDR3 nucleotide sequence: TGTGCCAGCAGCAAAGGAGGACAGGAAGATCAGCCCCAGCATTTT.

There are many counts of this clonotype. V usage is TRBV12-3 or TRBV12-4 and J usage is TRBJ2-3; a possible D gene is TRBD1 (5 bases). The V end lost 7 bases, the J end lost 4 bases, and 15 bases lay between the germline ends. This CDR3 is 14 amino acids long. The CDR3 is CASTFGQGSDTQYF. The CDR3 DNA follows: TGTGCCAGCACCTTTGGGCAGGGCTCAGATACGCAGTATTTT.

This clonotype was counted ten times or more. The chain joins TRBV7-2 to TRBJ2-7; 10 bases agree with TRBD2. The CDR3 runs to 15 residues. V was clipped by 3 bases and J by 3 bases; unmatched bases: 5. The V gene's germline CDR1 is SGHTA and CDR2 FQGNSA. CDR3 in DNA: TGTGCCAGCAGCTTCTCACTAGCGGGGCTCTACGAGCAGTACTTC. Translation: CASSFSLAGLYEQYF.

This clonotype was counted ten times or more. This chain joins TRBV20-1 and TRBJ2-1; no clear D gene. Germline CDR1 is DFQATT and CDR2 is SNEGSKA (reference sequence). The CDR3 covers 13 residues. V was shortened by 3 bases and J by 5 bases, with 11 bases between the two germline ends. This chain's CDR3 is CSARLSPNNEQFF. The CDR3 coding sequence is TGCAGTGCTAGGTTGAGCCCTAACAATGAGCAGTTCTTC.

In its sample, this clonotype was seen a few times. At one end, the junction sequence differs from germline, possibly due to a read error. The chain links TRBV7-3 to TRBJ2-2; D remains ambiguous. Per the germline V gene, CDR1 is SGHTA and CDR2 is FQGTGA. There are 15 residues in the CDR3. For the CDR3, the DNA is TGTGCCAGCAGCCTAACCCCTAGATACACCGGGGAGCTGTTTTTT. Translating gives CASSLTPRYTGELFF.

There are many counts of this clonotype. The genes are TRBV15 and TRBJ2-1; 11 bases match TRBD1. Germline V gene sequence: CDR1 LNHNV, CDR2 YYDKDF (reference sequence). Unmatched junction bases numbered 10, after V lost 3 bases and J lost 9 bases. The CDR3 covers 16 residues. CDR3: CATSRPGTGGTIEQFF. In DNA form, the CDR3 reads TGTGCCACCAGCAGGCCGGGGACAGGGGGGACGATTGAGCAGTTCTTC.

In its sample, this clonotype was seen many times. In DNA, the CDR3 is TGTGCCAGCAGTGATCCAGGGGGTGCTAATGAAAAACTGTTTTTT. Translated, it gives CASSDPGGANEKLFF. The rearrangement joins TRBV25-1 to TRBJ1-4, with 7 bases fitting TRBD1. This CDR3 region has 15 residues. V lost 3 bases and J lost 3; bases outside the gene matches: 4. CDR1 is MGHDK and CDR2 is SYGVNS in the germline V gene.

The chain uses TRBV10-3 and TRBJ2-1; 7 bases are a match to TRBD2. Germline-derived CDR1 and CDR2 are ENHRY and SYGVKD. Trimming at V came to 7 bases and at J to 4 bases, leaving 4 bases not matched to a gene. The CDR3 loop spans 13 amino acids. The CDR3 DNA reads as TGTGCCATCAATAGCGGGCTATACAATGAGCAGTTCTTC. Amino acids: CAINSGLYNEQFF.

This clonotype was counted a few times. The rearrangement uses TRBV18 and TRBJ2-5, with D unresolved. The length of the CDR3 is 15 residues. Deletions cut 5 bases from V and 2 bases from J, with 15 bases between. Germline V gives CDR1 KGHSH, CDR2 LQKENI. The CDR3 DNA is TGTGCCAGCTCAAGATCGACCGGTGGTCAAGAGACCCAGTACTTC. Its translation is CASSRSTGGQETQYF.

This clonotype was recorded many times. The chain couples TRBV4-3 to TRBJ2-7; maybe TRBD2 (6 bases). Germline V lookup: CDR1 LGHNA, CDR2 YSLEER. This CDR3 is 14 amino acids long. Trimming removed 1 base from V and 3 bases from J, with 10 bases in between. As DNA, the CDR3 is TGCGCCAGCAGCCAAGCTACAGCGGGCTACGAGCAGTACTTC. It is translated as CASSQATAGYEQYF.

The chain combines TRBV29-1 with TRBJ1-1; unclear D gene. The CDR3 runs 11 residues. Trimming removed 5 bases from V and 11 bases from J, with 15 bases in between. Germline assignment: CDR1 SQVTM and CDR2 ANQGSEA. The CDR3 DNA reads TGCAGCGTTCCCAAGGACCGGAGGGCTTTCTTT. Amino acids: CSVPKDRRAFF. The full variable domain, in which reference TRBV29-1 and TRBJ1-1 provide the parts outside the CDR3, is SAVISQKPSRDICQRGTSLTIQCQVDSQVTMMFWYRQQPGQSLTLIATANQGSEATYESGFVIDKFPISRPNLTFSTLTVSNMSPEDSSIYLCSVPKDRRAFFGQGTRLTVV.

This clonotype has a handful of counts. The chain combines TRBV6-5 with TRBJ1-1; possibly TRBD1 for D (5 bases). The CDR3 contains 11 residues. V lost 6 bases and J 8 bases, leaving 10 bases between the germline ends. Germline-derived CDR1 and CDR2 are MNHEY and SVGAGI. The chain's CDR3 is CASSRRGEAFF. The DNA of the CDR3 is TGTGCCAGCAGCCGACGGGGGGAAGCTTTCTTT.

This clonotype was seen many times. V gene TRBV13 combines with J gene TRBJ2-5; a possible D gene is TRBD2 (6 bases). Germline-derived CDR1 and CDR2 are PRHDT and FYEKMQ (reference sequence). The CDR3 totals 13 residues. Trimming took 5 bases from V and 5 from J, leaving 12 bases between them. The CDR3 bases are TGTGCCAGCAGCCAACCGGGGGTGGAGACCCAGTACTTC. This encodes CASSQPGVETQYF.

This clonotype was recorded a few times. The J gene is TRBJ2-1, the V gene TRBV7-6; 8 bases agree with TRBD2. Germline V gene lookup returns CDR1 SGHVS and CDR2 FNYEAQ. This CDR3 has 14 residues. The V and J ends lost 5 bases and 6 bases, in that order; junction bases with no gene match: 6. The CDR3 sequence: CASSGIAGRNEQFF. In DNA, the CDR3 is TGTGCCAGCAGCGGGATAGCGGGACGCAATGAGCAGTTCTTC. Looking up the rest from reference TRBV7-6 and TRBJ2-1 gives the full variable domain: GAGVSQSPRYKVTKRGQDVALRCDPISGHVSLYWYRQALGQGPEFLTYFNYEAQQDKSGLPNDRFSAERPEGSISTLTIQRTEQRDSAMYRCASSGIAGRNEQFFGPGTRLTVL.

This clonotype was observed a handful of times. This sequence joins TRBV29-1 and TRBJ2-1; 8 bases line up with TRBD1. This CDR3 contains 14 residues. Germline values: CDR1 SQVTM, CDR2 ANQGSEA. The J segment lost 0 bases and the V segment lost 3 bases, leaving 1 base of the junction unmatched. CDR3: CSVDDRGSYNEQFF. The DNA for the CDR3 is TGCAGCGTTGACGACAGGGGCTCCTACAATGAGCAGTTCTTC.

The genes are TRBV5-1 and TRBJ2-1; perhaps TRBD2 as D (6 bases). CDR3 length: 12 residues. From germline, CDR1 is SGHRS and CDR2 YFSETQ. The V gene lost 4 bases and the J gene lost 16 bases, with 18 bases spanning the gap. CDR3 loop: CASSPPSDTRFF. CDR3 nucleotide sequence: TGCGCCAGCAGCCCCCCTAGCGACACGCGATTCTTC.

V and J are TRBV20-1 and TRBJ2-1; 10 bases map to TRBD2. CDR3 length equals 19 residues. Germline lookup yields CDR1 DFQATT and CDR2 SNEGSKA (reference sequence). The J segment lost 0 bases and the V segment lost 6 bases, leaving 17 bases of the junction unmatched. In DNA form, the CDR3 reads TGCAGTGCCAGGAGTAGCCGGGCTAGCGGGAGAAGCTCCTACAATGAGCAGTTCTTC. Residues: CSARSSRASGRSSYNEQFF.

The V gene is TRBV18, the J gene TRBJ2-1; 11 bases are shared with TRBD2. The CDR3 loop spans 15 amino acids. Per the germline V gene, CDR1 is KGHSH and CDR2 is LQKENI. V dropped 5 bases and J dropped 7; count of bases not matched to a gene: 7. In nucleotides, the CDR3 is TGTGCCAGCTCAGCACTAGCGGGAGAAGGAAATGAGCAGTTCTTC. Its translation is CASSALAGEGNEQFF.

This clonotype has only a few counts. V is TRBV30 and J is TRBJ2-1; 7 bases line up with TRBD2. The germline V gene has CDR1 GTSNPN and CDR2 SVGIG (reference sequence). Trimming cost V 4 bases and J 9 bases; bases outside gene matches: 3. This CDR3 is 11 amino acids long. CDR3 protein: CAWTGGFEQFF. CDR3 in DNA: TGTGCCTGGACCGGGGGGTTTGAGCAGTTCTTC.

The chain combines TRBV5-1 with TRBJ1-3; 10 bases align to TRBD1. Losses at the gene ends were 0 bases for V and 0 bases for J; bases not matched to a gene: 15. Germline CDR1 is SGHRS and CDR2 is YFSETQ. There are 21 residues in the CDR3. The CDR3 reads CASSLGDGRDRGFHSGNTIYF. Written as DNA, the CDR3 is TGCGCCAGCAGCTTGGGGGACGGCCGGGACAGGGGCTTCCACTCTGGAAACACCATATATTTT.

The V and J genes are TRBV5-1 and TRBJ2-5; tentatively, D is TRBD2 (6 bases). CDR1 and CDR2 (germline): SGHRS, YFSETQ. The CDR3 totals 14 residues. V shed 6 bases and J shed 3 bases, with 15 bases lying between them. The CDR3 spells CASKPMTSKETQYF. DNA for the CDR3: TGCGCCAGCAAACCTATGACTAGTAAAGAGACCCAGTACTTC.

This clonotype appeared many times. V gene TRBV7-2 combines with J gene TRBJ2-2, with D hard to call. Germline V gives CDR1 SGHTA, CDR2 FQGNSA. Trimming shortened V by 2 bases and J by 5 bases, and 6 bases separated the two germline ends. The CDR3 totals 13 residues. The CDR3 spells CASSLPHTGELFF. The DNA of the CDR3 is TGTGCCAGCAGCTTACCCCATACCGGGGAGCTGTTTTTT.

This clonotype has a handful of counts. This chain links TRBV27 with TRBJ2-3, with D unresolved. Germline V gene data show CDR1 as MNHEY and CDR2 as SMNVEV (reference sequence). The CDR3 extends over 14 amino acids. The V end lost 0 bases, the J end lost 2 bases, and 6 bases lay between the germline ends. The CDR3: CASSLSRFTDTQYF. CDR3 nucleotides: TGTGCCAGCAGTTTATCCAGATTCACAGATACGCAGTATTTT.

This chain connects TRBV15 to TRBJ2-1, with 12 nucleotides matching TRBD2. V lost 2 bases to trimming and J lost 7 bases; unmatched junction nucleotides: 6. Germline CDR1 is LNHNV and CDR2 is YYDKDF (reference sequence). The CDR3 extends over 16 amino acids. CDR3 residues: CATSRPSGRAWNEQFF. The CDR3 nucleotides read TGTGCCACCAGCAGACCTAGCGGGAGGGCCTGGAATGAGCAGTTCTTC. Variable domain in full (rest from reference TRBV15 and TRBJ2-1): DAMVIQNPRYQVTQFGKPVTLSCSQTLNHNVMYWYQQKSSQAPKLLFHYYDKDFNNEADTPDNFQSRRPNTSFCFLDIRSPGLGDTAMYLCATSRPSGRAWNEQFFGPGTRLTVL.

This clonotype was seen only a few times. The chain combines TRBV9 with TRBJ2-7; D is perhaps TRBD2 (7 bases). The CDR3 is 18 amino acids. V lost 3 bases to trimming and J lost 0 bases, with 22 bases between them. Looked up from germline, CDR1 is SGDLS and CDR2 is YYNGEE. CDR3 nucleotide sequence: TGTGCCAGCAGCGCAAGCAAGGGGAGCGGGACAAGCTCCTACGAGCAGTACTTC. This encodes CASSASKGSGTSSYEQYF.

Ten or more counts support this clonotype. CDR3 coding DNA: TGCAGTGCCCCCGCGGCCAATCAGGCAGATACGCAGTATTTT. Translated: CSAPAANQADTQYF. The genes are TRBV20-1 and TRBJ2-3; unclear D gene. CDR1 is DFQATT, CDR2 SNEGSKA, per germline (reference sequence). V lost 6 bases to trimming and J lost 4 bases, with 17 bases between them. CDR3 size: 14 residues.

In the case of this clonotype: Since the CDR3 does not end with the conserved phenylalanine or tryptophan, this likely comes from a read error. The rearrangement uses TRBV30 and TRBJ2-7; 8 bases line up with TRBD2. The germline gives CDR1 GTSNPN, CDR2 SVGIG (reference sequence). The V gene end was trimmed by 5 bases and the J gene end by 2 bases; junction bases not matched to a gene: 2. The length of the CDR3 is 12 residues. The CDR3 sequence: CAWGSGTYEQYS. The CDR3 nucleotides read TGTGCCTGGGGTAGCGGGACCTACGAGCAGTACTCC.

The rearrangement links TRBV28 to TRBJ1-2, with 8 bases aligning to TRBD1. The germline CDR1 and CDR2 sequences are MDHEN and SYDVKM. The ends lost 5 bases at V and 7 bases at J; junction bases unmatched: 15. CDR3 length equals 16 residues. CDR3 bases: TGTGCCAGCAGTCCTCTCAGGACAGGGCCTAAGGGTGGCTACACCTTC. Amino acid sequence: CASSPLRTGPKGGYTF.